The 16 T cell receptor beta chains below come from one sample, sequenced in a study of T cell repertoires in cytomegalovirus infection. TCRdb recomputed calls from the reads with MiXCR, one row per CDR3 protein. The sample yields roughly 800,000 distinct CDR3 sequences, approximately 32% seen once. Their specific antigens are unknown. Here the sequenced sample was cultured CD8+ T cells from PBMCs, taken from culture after CMV antigen stimulation. The receptors originated from a human donor in good health (CMV status not recorded). Some clones in this sample may be carry-over from other donors' samples.

This clonotype was recorded a few times. This sequence joins TRBV20-1 and TRBJ2-7; D is perhaps TRBD1 (6 bases). Germline CDR1 reads DFQATT; CDR2 reads SNEGSKA (reference sequence). V was cut by 0 bases and J by 0 bases, with 12 bases left in between. This CDR3 is built from 15 residues. Here the CDR3 reads CSARDPSGDSYEQYF. The DNA of the CDR3 is TGCAGTGCTAGAGACCCCTCAGGGGACTCCTACGAGCAGTACTTC.

The chain links TRBV6-1 to TRBJ2-5; a weak D match, TRBD1 (5 bases). Germline values: CDR1 MNHNS, CDR2 SASEGT. V was pared by 4 bases and J by 3 bases, with 9 bases between. The length of the CDR3 is 13 residues. CDR3 in amino acids: CASSGMTEETQYF. The CDR3 DNA reads TGTGCCAGCAGTGGAATGACAGAAGAGACCCAGTACTTC.

The chain has TRBV7-3 and TRBJ2-3; D gene ambiguous. The CDR3 runs 13 residues. Germline V gene data show CDR1 as SGHTA and CDR2 as FQGTGA. The V end lost 1 base, the J end lost 4 bases, and 6 bases lay between the germline ends. The CDR3 reads CASSLKLSDTQYF. The CDR3 DNA is TGTGCCAGCAGCTTAAAACTGTCAGATACGCAGTATTTT.

This clonotype was seen only once. The gene calls are TRBV7-9 and TRBJ1-4; 7 bases map to TRBD1. The CDR3 covers 15 residues. The germline CDR1 and CDR2 sequences are SEHNR and FQNEAQ (reference sequence). V dropped 5 bases and J dropped 5; count of bases not matched to a gene: 8. The CDR3 bases are TGTGCCAGCAGCCCCAAGCAGGGGGTGAATGAAAAACTGTTTTTT. This gives the protein CASSPKQGVNEKLFF.

The J gene is TRBJ2-1, the V gene TRBV7-4; the match to TRBD1 covers 9 bases. The length of the CDR3 is 17 residues. CDR1 is SGHVT, CDR2 SQSDAQ, per germline. The V and J ends lost 5 bases and 3 bases, in that order; junction bases with no gene match: 11. The CDR3 reads CASSILRDRALYNEQFF. For the CDR3, the DNA is TGTGCCAGCAGCATTCTCCGGGACAGGGCTCTCTACAATGAGCAGTTCTTC.

The chain uses TRBV2 and TRBJ2-1, with D perhaps being TRBD1 or TRBD2 (6 bases each). V was clipped by 9 bases and J by 7 bases, with 13 bases between them. From germline, CDR1 is SNHLY and CDR2 FYNNEI. The CDR3 is 12 amino acids. The CDR3 DNA reads TGTGCCAGAACCCGAGGGGGGAATGAGCAGTTCTTC. Translation gives CARTRGGNEQFF.

V gene TRBV7-9 combines with J gene TRBJ2-7; no firm D call. Germline V lookup: CDR1 SEHNR, CDR2 FQNEAQ (reference sequence). V was clipped by 7 bases and J by 4 bases, with 11 bases between them. The CDR3 is made up of 12 amino acids. The CDR3 protein is CASTFDKYEQYF. The DNA for the CDR3 is TGTGCCAGCACCTTTGATAAGTACGAGCAGTACTTC. Supplemented by reference TRBV7-9 and TRBJ2-7, the full variable domain reads DTGVSQNPRHKITKRGQNVTFRCDPISEHNRLYWYRQTLGQGPEFLTYFQNEAQLEKSRLLSDRFSAERPKGSFSTLEIQRTEQGDSAMYLCASTFDKYEQYFGPGTRLTVT.

This clonotype was seen more than once but under ten times. The J gene is TRBJ2-2, the V gene TRBV19; TRBD1 might be the D (5 bases). With 5 bases removed from V and 1 base from J, the gap between germline ends came to 14 bases. CDR1 is LNHDA, CDR2 SQIVND, per germline (reference sequence). The CDR3 length is 16 residues. CDR3 DNA: TGTGCCAGTAGTCTCAGAGTGGGGCGGAACACCGGGGAGCTGTTTTTT. This translates into CASSLRVGRNTGELFF.

This chain uses TRBV12-3 or TRBV12-4 with TRBJ1-6, with 7 bases fitting TRBD1. The CDR3 runs 14 residues. V was clipped by 7 bases and J by 9 bases; unmatched bases: 9. CDR3 in amino acids: CASKLQGYFSPLHF. The DNA of the CDR3 is TGTGCCAGCAAATTACAGGGGTATTTTTCACCCCTCCACTTT.

This clonotype was counted once. The V call is TRBV28, the J call TRBJ2-6; D is uncertain. The CDR3 consists of 17 residues. V dropped 3 bases and J dropped 0 bases, with 12 bases sitting between them. Germline V gene sequence: CDR1 MDHEN, CDR2 SYDVKM. CDR3 sequence reads: CASSFGRYPSGANVLTF. The CDR3 DNA follows: TGTGCCAGCAGTTTTGGGCGTTATCCCTCTGGGGCCAACGTCCTGACTTTC.

The chain recombines TRBV10-3 with TRBJ2-2; 14 bases are a match to TRBD2. Germline V CDR1 and CDR2: ENHRY, SYGVKD. The CDR3 is 20 amino acids. The V and J ends lost 6 bases and 4 bases, in that order; junction bases with no gene match: 16. The CDR3 coding sequence is TGTGCCATCAGGGGGACTAGCGGGGGATCACAGATGGACTCCACCGGGGAGCTGTTTTTT. Translated: CAIRGTSGGSQMDSTGELFF.

CDR3 bases: TGCAGCGTATCCGGGACAGGGATCCTGAACACTGAAGCTTTCTTT. Translation: CSVSGTGILNTEAFF. The chain employs TRBV29-1 and TRBJ1-1, with 9 bases lining up with TRBD1. V shed 6 bases and J 0 bases; nucleotides not matched to a gene: 8. The germline CDR1 and CDR2 sequences are SQVTM and ANQGSEA. The length of the CDR3 is 15 residues.

The chain is built from TRBV29-1 and TRBJ2-3; tentatively, D is TRBD1 (5 bases). The V gene's germline CDR1 is SQVTM and CDR2 ANQGSEA. Between the trimmed V and J ends, which lost 4 bases and 2 bases, there was a span of 10 bases. CDR3 length equals 13 residues. The CDR3 region has the DNA TGCAGCGTTGTTAAGGGGATCACAGATACGCAGTATTTT. Translating it yields CSVVKGITDTQYF.

The chain uses TRBV6-8 and TRBJ2-1, with 7 bases identical to TRBD2. With V trimmed by 7 bases and J by 1 base, 1 base remained unmatched. CDR1 and CDR2 (germline): MNHGY, SAAAGT. The length of the CDR3 is 13 residues. CDR3 amino acids: CASTGGSYNEQFF. CDR3 bases: TGTGCCAGCACGGGAGGTTCCTACAATGAGCAGTTCTTC.

This clonotype was counted a few times. V is TRBV10-3 and J is TRBJ2-3, with a possible D match to TRBD2 (6 bases). This CDR3 spans 15 amino acids. V was cut by 5 bases and J by 0 bases, with 12 bases left in between. The germline gives CDR1 ENHRY, CDR2 SYGVKD. The CDR3 sequence: CAISSRGFSTDTQYF. In DNA form, the CDR3 reads TGTGCCATCAGTTCCCGGGGGTTTAGCACAGATACGCAGTATTTT.

The sample holds a few counts of this clonotype. V gene TRBV4-1 combines with J gene TRBJ2-5; D may be TRBD2 (5 bases). V lost 1 base and J lost 4, with 22 bases in between. The germline V gene has CDR1 MGHRA and CDR2 YSYEKL. The CDR3 contains 18 residues. The CDR3 bases are TGCGCCAGCAGCCAAGGGATGTCGGGGTTCCAAAAGGGAGAGACCCAGTACTTC. It is translated as CASSQGMSGFQKGETQYF.